In its sample, the clone carrying this T cell receptor beta chain was seen a few times. The antigen is undetermined. The sample comes from a study of cytomegalovirus exposure and HLA in healthy donors. The study, taken as a whole, reports: Donors were assumed by presence/absence analyses to have roughly uniform sequencing depth.

The PCR ran on 60 Vbeta and 13 Jbeta primers. In the original processing: There were around 80 million unique TCR beta chains by a later count, and 10 million to 12 million of them were shared. Sequencing was performed with immunoSEQ multiplex PCR; in TCRdb, only in-frame clones are kept and a portion is missing. V, J and clone size derive from that table, while D and trimming were established from the DNA sequence. The data contain tens of thousands of clones, just under 70% of them singletons. The germline CDR1 and CDR2 sequences are MNHEY and SVGAGI. This CDR3 spans 12 amino acids. V shed 4 bases and J shed 8 bases, with 10 bases lying between them.

The TCR comes from a woman aged 30 to 39 in good health and CMV-seronegative. The genes are TRBV6-5 and TRBJ2-3; D is unclear. The sequencing sample was made of PBMCs. The CDR3 nucleotides read TGTGCCAGCAGTTCCGGGTCTCCTACGCAGTATTTT. This encodes CASSSGSPTQYF.